The rows below give T cell receptor beta chains drawn from one sample of a study of cytomegalovirus exposure and HLA in healthy donors. The assay was immunoSEQ multiplex PCR, and TCRdb's table has in-frame clones only and misses some. The sample has fewer than 250,000 clones; 75% to 90% are singletons. Input material: PBMCs. Receptors were obtained from a boy aged 2 to 10 in good health and CMV-seronegative. The CDR3 runs from the conserved cysteine through the conserved F or W. Each record gives: clone size, J gene, V gene, D gene, CDR3 protein, CDR3 DNA. A D gene is named only where the DNA matches it firmly. Only part of the rows carry a size: once, few, many, or a class if the clone is expanded.

>.|TRBJ1-2|TRBV6-1|TRBD1
CASSDLGTGTGYTF
TGTGCCAGCAGTGACCTAGGGACAGGGACTGGCTACACCTTC
>.|TRBJ2-2|TRBV5-5|TRBD2
CASSLSASGGALVFF
TGTGCCAGCAGCTTATCGGCTAGCGGGGGGGCCTTGGTGTTTTTT
>few|TRBJ1-1|TRBV25-1|.
CASIGQTNTEAFF
TGTGCCAGTATTGGACAGACTAACACTGAAGCTTTCTTT
>once|TRBJ2-2|TRBV28|TRBD1
CASSRTGDTGELFF
TGTGCCAGCAGTCGGACAGGAGACACCGGGGAGCTGTTTTTT
>.|TRBJ1-1|TRBV30|TRBD1
CAWSGQGVLHTEAFF
TGTGCCTGGAGCGGACAGGGGGTATTGCACACTGAAGCTTTCTTT
>.|TRBJ2-5|TRBV28|.
CASSPWTQYF
TGTGCCAGCAGTCCATGGACCCAGTACTTC
>.|TRBJ2-3|TRBV27|.
CASSLWGERGTQYF
TGTGCCAGCAGTTTATGGGGGGAACGTGGTACGCAGTATTTT
>.|TRBJ1-5|TRBV28|.
CASSSVVAVISNQPQHF
TGTGCCAGCAGTTCGGTAGTGGCGGTGATCAGCAATCAGCCCCAGCATTTT
>.|TRBJ2-7|TRBV6-1|TRBD1
CASSLLDRGGEQYF
TGTGCCAGCAGTCTACTCGACAGGGGAGGCGAGCAGTACTTC
>.|TRBJ2-1|TRBV7-9|.
CASSPDMSASEQFF
TGTGCCAGCAGCCCCGACATGTCTGCGAGTGAGCAGTTCTTC
>.|TRBJ2-3|TRBV5-6|TRBD2
CASSPIAGPAYTDTQYF
TGTGCCAGCAGCCCTATAGCGGGCCCCGCATACACAGATACGCAGTATTTT
>.|TRBJ2-1|TRBV29-1|TRBD2
CSVDPTSGRNEQFF
TGCAGCGTTGATCCGACTAGCGGGAGGAATGAGCAGTTCTTC
>few|TRBJ1-2|TRBV7-9|.
CASSFSGAGGYTF
TGTGCCAGCAGCTTTTCAGGGGCGGGCGGCTACACCTTC
>.|TRBJ2-7|TRBV25-1|TRBD1
CASSEYPGQGSSYEQYF
TGTGCCAGCAGTGAATATCCCGGACAGGGGAGTTCGTACGAGCAGTACTTC
>.|TRBJ2-1|TRBV5-1|.
CASSGNSYNEQFF
TGCGCCAGCTCGGGAAACTCCTACAATGAGCAGTTCTTC
>.|TRBJ1-5|TRBV28|.
CANSVISVAGARNQPQHF
TGTGCCAACAGCGTGATCTCAGTGGCAGGTGCACGGAATCAGCCCCAGCATTTT
>few|TRBJ1-1|TRBV6-1|.
CASSEAVAANTEAFF
TGTGCCAGCAGTGAAGCGGTGGCGGCGAACACTGAAGCTTTCTTT
>few|TRBJ1-4|TRBV7-9|TRBD1
CASSSGTGEEKLFF
TGTGCCAGCAGTTCCGGGACAGGGGAGGAAAAACTGTTTTTT
>.|TRBJ2-3|TRBV27|TRBD2
CASSLEPVAGGADTQYF
TGTGCCAGCAGTCTTGAGCCCGTAGCGGGAGGGGCCGATACGCAGTATTTT
>.|TRBJ2-2|TRBV30|.
CACPRGAGAGELFF
TGTGCCTGTCCCCGAGGGGCAGGGGCCGGGGAGCTGTTTTTT
>.|TRBJ2-7|TRBV7-8|TRBD2
CASSPARGGAYEQYF
TGTGCCAGCAGCCCCGCCCGCGGGGGGGCCTACGAGCAGTACTTC
>.|TRBJ2-3|TRBV5-1|TRBD2
CASSLGTSGNTDTQYF
TGCGCCAGCAGCTTGGGGACTAGCGGAAACACAGATACGCAGTATTTT
>.|TRBJ1-4|TRBV7-8|.
CASSPQPALRGNEKLFF
TGTGCCAGCAGCCCCCAACCCGCCCTAAGGGGTAATGAAAAACTGTTTTTT
>.|TRBJ2-5|TRBV10-3|TRBD2
CAISEAGARETQYF
TGTGCCATCAGTGAAGCGGGAGCTAGAGAGACCCAGTACTTC
>.|TRBJ1-2|TRBV19|TRBD1
CASRIRQGTYGYTF
TGTGCCAGTAGAATCCGACAGGGGACCTATGGCTACACCTTC
>.|TRBJ2-3|TRBV7-9|TRBD2
CASSIGTSGRTDTQYF
TGTGCCAGCAGCATAGGGACTAGCGGGAGAACAGATACGCAGTATTTT
>.|TRBJ1-6|TRBV27|TRBD1
CASRVSGTGVTYNSPLHF
TGTGCCAGCAGAGTGAGCGGGACAGGGGTAACCTATAATTCACCCCTCCACTTT
>.|TRBJ2-6|TRBV28|.
CASSLWGQSSSGANVLTF
TGTGCCAGCAGTTTATGGGGACAAAGTAGCTCTGGGGCCAACGTCCTGACTTTC
>.|TRBJ1-1|TRBV6-5|TRBD1
CASSERDSYTEAFF
TGTGCCAGCAGTGAAAGGGACAGCTACACTGAAGCTTTCTTT
>.|TRBJ1-1|TRBV5-6|.
CASSLVGDKNTEAFF
TGTGCCAGCAGCCTAGTCGGGGACAAAAACACTGAAGCTTTCTTT
>few|TRBJ1-5|TRBV6-1|.
CASSGDGGYQPQHF
TGTGCCAGCAGTGGGGACGGGGGGTATCAGCCCCAGCATTTT
>.|TRBJ1-2|TRBV7-2|.
CASSLRAQGWGYGYTF
TGTGCCAGCAGCTTAAGGGCACAGGGATGGGGCTATGGCTACACCTTC
>.|TRBJ2-6|TRBV9|.
CASSVVPGSGANVLTF
TGTGCCAGCAGCGTAGTACCGGGCTCTGGGGCCAACGTCCTGACTTTC
>once|TRBJ2-7|TRBV28|.
CASSVGLGGREQYF
TGTGCCAGCAGTGTCGGCCTGGGGGGAAGGGAGCAGTACTTC
>.|TRBJ1-5|TRBV4-2|.
CASSQDYGGDQPQHF
TGTGCCAGCAGCCAAGATTATGGGGGGGATCAGCCCCAGCATTTT
>.|TRBJ2-7|TRBV28|.
CASSLGGFNSYEQYF
TGTGCCAGCAGTTTAGGAGGGTTTAACTCCTACGAGCAGTACTTC
>.|TRBJ1-3|TRBV15|TRBD1
CATSRDRTGVSGNTIYF
TGTGCCACCAGCAGAGATCGGACAGGGGTGTCTGGAAACACCATATATTTT
>.|TRBJ2-7|TRBV11-2|.
CASSLGRDYEQYF
TGTGCCAGCAGCTTAGGCAGGGACTACGAGCAGTACTTC
>.|TRBJ1-2|TRBV4-1|TRBD1
CASSQVGTDFYGYTF
TGCGCCAGCAGCCAAGTAGGGACAGACTTTTATGGCTACACCTTC
>.|TRBJ2-1|TRBV5-1|TRBD2
CASRGGGIVGYNEQFF
TGCGCCAGCAGGGGCGGGGGGATCGTAGGCTACAATGAGCAGTTCTTC
>once|TRBJ1-5|TRBV7-8|TRBD1
CASSPTGGDGQPQHF
TGTGCCAGCAGCCCTACAGGGGGCGATGGGCAGCCCCAGCATTTT
>.|TRBJ1-2|TRBV6-5|.
CASSSRDRGYTF
TGTGCCAGCAGCAGCAGGGATCGGGGCTACACCTTC
>.|TRBJ2-1|TRBV7-2|TRBD2
CASSSPGGYNEQFF
TGTGCCAGCAGCTCCCCCGGGGGGTACAATGAGCAGTTCTTC
>.|TRBJ1-6|TRBV28|TRBD1
CASSSGTAGSPLHF
TGTGCCAGCAGTTCCGGGACAGCTGGTTCACCCCTCCACTTT
>.|TRBJ2-7|TRBV13|.
CASSPFLGTPLPSFKFSYEQYF
TGTGCCAGCAGCCCGTTCCTCGGGACTCCTCTCCCTTCCTTTAAATTCTCCTACGAGCAGTACTTC
>.|TRBJ1-2|TRBV5-1|.
CASSLTDTKHYGYTF
TGCGCCAGCAGCTTGACGGACACCAAACACTATGGCTACACCTTC
>.|TRBJ1-1|TRBV5-1|.
CASRVWGGTEAFF
TGCGCCAGCAGGGTCTGGGGGGGAACTGAAGCTTTCTTT
>.|TRBJ1-1|TRBV30|.
CAWSNSLNTEAFF
TGTGCCTGGAGTAACTCCTTGAACACTGAAGCTTTCTTT
>.|TRBJ2-2|TRBV11-2|.
CASSLPGLRGGELFF
TGTGCCAGCAGCCTTCCGGGACTCCGAGGTGGGGAGCTGTTTTTT